The sequence of this TCR beta chain was determined in a study of shared clonotypes between healthy human individuals. Points from the study as a whole: Larger estimated richness was generally seen in naive subsets than in memory subsets. Sampling involved blood alone; tissue repertoires likely differ.

Method: immunoSEQ multiplex PCR; TCRdb's copy keeps in-frame clones and lacks some. The sample has just over 2,000,000 clones, approximately 95% seen once. The CDR3 consists of 14 residues. Germline CDR1 MNHNS, CDR2 SASEGT. The V and J ends lost 6 bases and 1 base respectively, with 12 bases between them. Healthy adults negative for HIV, lacking recent acute infections or vaccinations, served as donors. CD4+ cells yielded CD45RA+ naive and CD45RA-negative memory subsets. About this clone itself: Its specificity is not known.

J is TRBJ1-1 and V is TRBV6-1, with D possibly matching TRBD1 (5 bases). The sequence came from a man younger than 35 in good health. Sequencing input: naive CD4+ T cells sorted from blood. Specified subset: CD45RA+ positively selected. This chain's CDR3 is CASRAGGGNTEAFF. The CDR3 DNA sequence: TGTGCCAGCAGGGCGGGCGGGGGGAACACTGAAGCTTTCTTT.